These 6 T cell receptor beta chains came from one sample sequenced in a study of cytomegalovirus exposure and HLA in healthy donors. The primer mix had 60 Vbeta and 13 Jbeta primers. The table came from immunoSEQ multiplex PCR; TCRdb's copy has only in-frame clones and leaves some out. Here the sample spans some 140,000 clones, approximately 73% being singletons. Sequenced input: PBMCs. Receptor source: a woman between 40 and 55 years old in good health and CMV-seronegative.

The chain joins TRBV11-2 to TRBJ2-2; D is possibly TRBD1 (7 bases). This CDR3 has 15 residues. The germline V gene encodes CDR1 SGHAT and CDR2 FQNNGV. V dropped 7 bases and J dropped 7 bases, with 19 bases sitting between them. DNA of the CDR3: TGTGCCAGCACCCGACAGGGAGGTTGGGACGGGGAGCTGTTTTTT. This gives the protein CASTRQGGWDGELFF.

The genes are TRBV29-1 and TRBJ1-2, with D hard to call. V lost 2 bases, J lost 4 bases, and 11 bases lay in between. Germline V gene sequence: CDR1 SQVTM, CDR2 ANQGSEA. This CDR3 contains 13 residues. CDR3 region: CSVETSSGYGYTF. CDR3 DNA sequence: TGCAGCGTTGAAACCTCCTCGGGCTATGGCTACACCTTC.

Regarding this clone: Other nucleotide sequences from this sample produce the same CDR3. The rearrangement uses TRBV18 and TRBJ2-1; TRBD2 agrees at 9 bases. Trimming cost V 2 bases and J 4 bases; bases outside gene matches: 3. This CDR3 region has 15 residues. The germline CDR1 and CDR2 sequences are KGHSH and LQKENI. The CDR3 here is CASSPGAGGYNEQFF. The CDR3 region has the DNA TGTGCCAGCTCACCAGGCGCGGGGGGGTACAATGAGCAGTTCTTC.

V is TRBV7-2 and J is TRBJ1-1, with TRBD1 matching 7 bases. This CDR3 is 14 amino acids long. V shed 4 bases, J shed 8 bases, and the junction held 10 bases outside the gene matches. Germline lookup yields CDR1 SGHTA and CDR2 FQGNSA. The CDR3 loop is CASSSRQGQVEAFF. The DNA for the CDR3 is TGTGCCAGCAGCTCAAGACAGGGCCAAGTCGAAGCTTTCTTT. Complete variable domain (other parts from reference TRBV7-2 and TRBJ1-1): GAGVSQSPSNKVTEKGKDVELRCDPISGHTALYWYRQSLGQGLEFLIYFQGNSAPDKSGLPSDRFSAERTGGSVSTLTIQRTQQEDSAVYLCASSSRQGQVEAFFGQGTRLTVV.

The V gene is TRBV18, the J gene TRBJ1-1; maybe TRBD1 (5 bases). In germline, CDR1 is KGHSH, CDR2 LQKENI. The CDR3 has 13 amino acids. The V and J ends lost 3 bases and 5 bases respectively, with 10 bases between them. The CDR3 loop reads CASSPNKGTEAFF. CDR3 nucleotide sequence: TGTGCCAGCTCACCTAATAAGGGGACTGAAGCTTTCTTT. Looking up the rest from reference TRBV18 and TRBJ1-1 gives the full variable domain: NAGVMQNPRHLVRRRGQEARLRCSPMKGHSHVYWYRQLPEEGLKFMVYLQKENIIDESGMPKERFSAEFPKEGPSILRIQQVVRGDSAAYFCASSPNKGTEAFFGQGTRLTVV.

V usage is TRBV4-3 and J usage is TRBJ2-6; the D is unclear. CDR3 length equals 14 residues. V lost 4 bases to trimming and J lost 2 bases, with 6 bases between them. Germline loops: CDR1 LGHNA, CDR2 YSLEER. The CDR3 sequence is CASSPGTGANVLTF. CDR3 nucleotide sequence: TGCGCCAGCAGCCCAGGTACTGGGGCCAACGTCCTGACTTTC.